This T cell receptor (beta chain) emerged from a study of blood T cell repertoires in COVID-19. In the study overall: Sites in the United States, Italy and Spain provided acute and convalescent COVID-19 samples. T cells, B-cell-depleted T cells, or PBMCs provided the cDNA or gDNA that served as material.

Trimming took 6 bases from V and 5 from J; bases not matched to a gene: 5. The CDR3 is 14 residues long. CDR1 is KGHSH and CDR2 is LQKENI in the germline V gene. Authors' data handling: The assay estimated nucleated cells by amplifying reference gene primers. Clones were read by immunoSEQ multiplex PCR, and TCRdb kept only the in-frame ones, dropping some. D and trimming come from the DNA, and the V and J calls and clone size come from that table. This table holds about 200,000 clones, around 82% found once. The clonotype was recovered from a woman between 70 and 85 years old with acute or convalescent COVID-19. The gene calls are TRBV18 and TRBJ2-7; the match to TRBD1 covers 12 bases. The material sequenced was peripheral blood. The CDR3 protein is CASSLGTGGDEQYF. CDR3 sequence (DNA): TGTGCCAGCTCGCTAGGGACAGGGGGCGACGAGCAGTACTTC.